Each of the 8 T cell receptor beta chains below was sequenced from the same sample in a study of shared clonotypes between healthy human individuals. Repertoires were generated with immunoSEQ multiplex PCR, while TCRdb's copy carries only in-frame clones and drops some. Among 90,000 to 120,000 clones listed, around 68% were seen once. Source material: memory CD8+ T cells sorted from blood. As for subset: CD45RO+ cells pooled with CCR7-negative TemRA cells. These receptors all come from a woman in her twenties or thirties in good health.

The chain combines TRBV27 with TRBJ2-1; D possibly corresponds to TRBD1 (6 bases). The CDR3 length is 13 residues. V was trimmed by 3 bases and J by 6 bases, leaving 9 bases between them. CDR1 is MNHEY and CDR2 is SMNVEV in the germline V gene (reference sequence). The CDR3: CASSFLRGNEQFF. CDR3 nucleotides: TGTGCCAGCAGTTTCCTCAGGGGCAATGAGCAGTTCTTC.

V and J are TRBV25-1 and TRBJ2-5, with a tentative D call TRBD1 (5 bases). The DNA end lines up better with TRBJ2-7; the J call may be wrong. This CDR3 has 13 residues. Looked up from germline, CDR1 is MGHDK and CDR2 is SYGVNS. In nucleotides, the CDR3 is TGTGCCAGCAGAGAAGGGGCCTCCTACGAGCAGTACTTC. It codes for CASREGASYEQYF.

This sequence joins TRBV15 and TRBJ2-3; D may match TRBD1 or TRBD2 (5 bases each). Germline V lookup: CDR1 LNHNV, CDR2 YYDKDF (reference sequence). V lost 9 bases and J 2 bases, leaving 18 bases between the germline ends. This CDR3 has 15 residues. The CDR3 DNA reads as TGTGCCACTAGACCTGGGGGTACCCACACAGATACGCAGTATTTT. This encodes CATRPGGTHTDTQYF. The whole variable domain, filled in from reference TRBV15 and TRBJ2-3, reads DAMVIQNPRYQVTQFGKPVTLSCSQTLNHNVMYWYQQKSSQAPKLLFHYYDKDFNNEADTPDNFQSRRPNTSFCFLDIRSPGLGDTAMYLCATRPGGTHTDTQYFGPGTRLTVL.

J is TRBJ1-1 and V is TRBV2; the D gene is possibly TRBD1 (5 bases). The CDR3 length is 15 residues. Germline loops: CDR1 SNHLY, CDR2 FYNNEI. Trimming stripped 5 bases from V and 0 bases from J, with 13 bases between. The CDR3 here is CASSHPETVNTEAFF. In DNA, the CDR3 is TGTGCCAGCAGTCACCCCGAGACAGTGAACACTGAAGCTTTCTTT.

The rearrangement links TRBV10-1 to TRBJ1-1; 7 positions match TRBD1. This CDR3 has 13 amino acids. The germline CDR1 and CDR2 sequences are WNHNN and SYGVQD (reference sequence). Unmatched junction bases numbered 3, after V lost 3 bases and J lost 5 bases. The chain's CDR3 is CASSEGGLTEAFF. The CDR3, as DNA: TGCGCCAGCAGTGAAGGGGGCCTAACTGAAGCTTTCTTT.

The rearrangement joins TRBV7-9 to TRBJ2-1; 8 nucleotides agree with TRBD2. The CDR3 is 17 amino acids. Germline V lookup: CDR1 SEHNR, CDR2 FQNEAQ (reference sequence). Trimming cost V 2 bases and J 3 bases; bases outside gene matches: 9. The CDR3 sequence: CASSLWTTGTSYNEQFF. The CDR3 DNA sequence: TGTGCCAGCAGCTTATGGACCACAGGGACTAGCTACAATGAGCAGTTCTTC.

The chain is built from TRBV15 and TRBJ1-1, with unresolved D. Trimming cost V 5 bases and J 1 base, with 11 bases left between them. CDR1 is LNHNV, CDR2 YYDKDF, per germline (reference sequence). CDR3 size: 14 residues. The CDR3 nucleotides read TGTGCCACCAGCCCCGAAGTAACGAACACTGAAGCTTTCTTT. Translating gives CATSPEVTNTEAFF.

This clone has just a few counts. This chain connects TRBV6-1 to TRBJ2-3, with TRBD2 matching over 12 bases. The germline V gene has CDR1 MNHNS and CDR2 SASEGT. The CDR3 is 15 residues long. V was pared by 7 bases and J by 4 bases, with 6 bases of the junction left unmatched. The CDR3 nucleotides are TGTGCCAGCATCCAACTAGCGGGAGGATCAGATACGCAGTATTTT. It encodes CASIQLAGGSDTQYF.